The T cell receptor (beta chain) under discussion was sequenced for a study of T cells in tuberculosis. Latent tuberculosis screening used tuberculin skin test and IGRA at entry. Unsorted cryopreserved PBMC were sequenced, averaging roughly 100,000 T cells per clinical donor. There are 17 residues in the CDR3. V dropped 4 bases and J dropped 7; count of bases not matched to a gene: 16. CDR1 is LNHNV, CDR2 YYDKDF, per germline (reference sequence). Sequencing was performed with immunoSEQ multiplex PCR; in TCRdb, only in-frame clones are kept and a portion is missing. The sample lists about 22,000 clones, 95% to 98% seen once, with 6.2% in the top ten.

The sequence came from a donor aged 5 to 30 with latent tuberculosis or without tuberculosis infection. Sequenced sample: PBMCs. The V and J genes are TRBV15 and TRBJ1-2; 9 bases line up with TRBD1. The CDR3: CATSKGQGTTIRGGYTF. The CDR3 nucleotides read TGTGCCACCAGCAAAGGACAGGGGACAACGATCAGGGGTGGCTACACCTTC.